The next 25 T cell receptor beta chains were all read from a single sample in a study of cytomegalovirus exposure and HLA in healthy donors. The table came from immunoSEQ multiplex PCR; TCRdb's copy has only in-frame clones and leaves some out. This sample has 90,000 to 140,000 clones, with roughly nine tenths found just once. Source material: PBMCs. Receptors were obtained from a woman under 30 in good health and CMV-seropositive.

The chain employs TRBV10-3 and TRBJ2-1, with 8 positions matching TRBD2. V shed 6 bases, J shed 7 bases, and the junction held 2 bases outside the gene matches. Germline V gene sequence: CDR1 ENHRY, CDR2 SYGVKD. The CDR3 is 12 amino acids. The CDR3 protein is CAIRTSANEQFF. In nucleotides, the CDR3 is TGTGCCATCAGGACTAGCGCGAATGAGCAGTTCTTC.

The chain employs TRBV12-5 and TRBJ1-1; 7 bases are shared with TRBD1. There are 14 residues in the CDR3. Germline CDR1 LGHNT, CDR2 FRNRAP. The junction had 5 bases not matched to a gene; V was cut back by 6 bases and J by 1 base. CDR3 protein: CASGTGQRNTEAFF. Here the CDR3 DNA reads TGTGCTAGTGGAACGGGACAGAGGAACACTGAAGCTTTCTTT.

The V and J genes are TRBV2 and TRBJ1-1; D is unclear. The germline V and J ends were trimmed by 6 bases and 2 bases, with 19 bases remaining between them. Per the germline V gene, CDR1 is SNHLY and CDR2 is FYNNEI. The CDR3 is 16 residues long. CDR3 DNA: TGTGCCAGCAGACCCCCTAGGCCAGAGACTAACACTGAAGCTTTCTTT. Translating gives CASRPPRPETNTEAFF.

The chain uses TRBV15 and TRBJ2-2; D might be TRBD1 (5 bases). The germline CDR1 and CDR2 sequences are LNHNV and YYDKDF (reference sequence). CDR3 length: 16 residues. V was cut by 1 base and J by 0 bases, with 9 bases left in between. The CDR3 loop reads CATSRGGLANTGELFF. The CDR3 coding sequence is TGTGCCACCAGCAGAGGGGGCCTTGCGAACACCGGGGAGCTGTTTTTT.

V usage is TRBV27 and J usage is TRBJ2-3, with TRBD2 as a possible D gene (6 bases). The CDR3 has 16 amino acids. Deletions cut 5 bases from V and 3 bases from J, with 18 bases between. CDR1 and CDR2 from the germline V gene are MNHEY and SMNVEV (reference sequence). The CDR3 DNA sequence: TGTGCCAGCAGTCCCGGCCCCCCTGGGAGGACAGATACGCAGTATTTT. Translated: CASSPGPPGRTDTQYF.

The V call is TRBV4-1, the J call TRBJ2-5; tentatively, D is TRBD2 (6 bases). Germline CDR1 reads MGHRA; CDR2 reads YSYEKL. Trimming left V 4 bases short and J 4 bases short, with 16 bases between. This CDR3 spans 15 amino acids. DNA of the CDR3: TGCGCCAGCAGCCTGGAGGGCCGGCGGGGAGAGACCCAGTACTTC. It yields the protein CASSLEGRRGETQYF.

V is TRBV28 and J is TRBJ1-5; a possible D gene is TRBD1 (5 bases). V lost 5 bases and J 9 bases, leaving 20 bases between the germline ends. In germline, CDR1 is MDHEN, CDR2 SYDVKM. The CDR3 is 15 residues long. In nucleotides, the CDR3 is TGTGCCAGCAGTCCGGGGGGACTCAGCATATGGCCCCAGCATTTT. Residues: CASSPGGLSIWPQHF.

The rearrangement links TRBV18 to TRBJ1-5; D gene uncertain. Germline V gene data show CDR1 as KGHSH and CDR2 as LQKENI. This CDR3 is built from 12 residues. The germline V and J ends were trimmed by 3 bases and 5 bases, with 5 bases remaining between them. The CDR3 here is CASSPTYQPQHF. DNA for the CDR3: TGTGCCAGCTCACCTACTTATCAGCCCCAGCATTTT.

The CDR3 coding sequence is TGTGCCAGCAGTTTATATAGCGAGCAGTACTTC. Residues: CASSLYSEQYF. This sequence joins TRBV27 and TRBJ2-7, with no clear D. V lost 1 base to trimming and J lost 6 bases, with 4 bases between them. This CDR3 contains 11 residues. The germline CDR1 and CDR2 sequences are MNHEY and SMNVEV (reference sequence).

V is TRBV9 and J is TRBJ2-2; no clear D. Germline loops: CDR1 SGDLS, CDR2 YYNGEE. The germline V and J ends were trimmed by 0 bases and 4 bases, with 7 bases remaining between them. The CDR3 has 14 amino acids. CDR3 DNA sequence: TGTGCCAGCAGCGTAGCTCACTCCACCGGGGAGCTGTTTTTT. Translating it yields CASSVAHSTGELFF.

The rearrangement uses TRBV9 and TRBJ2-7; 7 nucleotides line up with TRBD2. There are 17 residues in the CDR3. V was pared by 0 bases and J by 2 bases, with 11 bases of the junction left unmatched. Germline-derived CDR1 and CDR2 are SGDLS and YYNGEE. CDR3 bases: TGTGCCAGCAGCGTAGAGGGGAGGGGACCTCCCCCCTACGAGCAGTACTTC. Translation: CASSVEGRGPPPYEQYF. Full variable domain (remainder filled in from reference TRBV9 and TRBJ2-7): DSGVTQTPKHLITATGQRVTLRCSPRSGDLSVYWYQQSLDQGLQFLIQYYNGEERAKGNILERFSAQQFPDLHSELNLSSLELGDSALYFCASSVEGRGPPPYEQYFGPGTRLTVT.

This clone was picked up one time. The CDR3 sequence: CASSQPGQRDNQPQHF. As DNA, the CDR3 is TGTGCCAGCTCACAACCGGGACAGAGAGACAATCAGCCCCAGCATTTT. The rearrangement joins TRBV18 to TRBJ1-5; 7 nucleotides match TRBD1. In germline, CDR1 is KGHSH, CDR2 LQKENI. With V trimmed by 4 bases and J by 3 bases, 9 bases remained unmatched. The CDR3 is made up of 16 amino acids.

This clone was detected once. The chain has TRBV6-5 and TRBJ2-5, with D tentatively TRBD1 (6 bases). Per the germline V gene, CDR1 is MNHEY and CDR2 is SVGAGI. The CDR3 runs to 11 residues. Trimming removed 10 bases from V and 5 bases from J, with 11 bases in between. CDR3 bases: TGTGCCACCACAGGGTTGGAGACCCAGTACTTC. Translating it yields CATTGLETQYF.

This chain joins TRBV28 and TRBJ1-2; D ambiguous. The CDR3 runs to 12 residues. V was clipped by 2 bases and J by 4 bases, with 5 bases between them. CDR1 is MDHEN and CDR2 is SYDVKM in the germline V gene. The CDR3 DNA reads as TGTGCCAGCAGTTTAGGCCGCTATGGCTACACCTTC. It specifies CASSLGRYGYTF.

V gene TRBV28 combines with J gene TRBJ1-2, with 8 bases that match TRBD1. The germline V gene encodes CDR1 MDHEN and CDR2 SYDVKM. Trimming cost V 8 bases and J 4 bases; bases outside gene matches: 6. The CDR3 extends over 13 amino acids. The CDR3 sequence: CASGRTGSYGYTF. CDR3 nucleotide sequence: TGTGCCAGCGGGAGGACAGGGAGCTATGGCTACACCTTC.

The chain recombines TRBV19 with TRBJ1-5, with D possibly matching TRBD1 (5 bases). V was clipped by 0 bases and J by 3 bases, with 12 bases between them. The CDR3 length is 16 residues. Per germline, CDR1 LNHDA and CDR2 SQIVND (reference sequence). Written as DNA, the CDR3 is TGTGCCAGTAGTATAGATGGCGACAGCATCAATCAGCCCCAGCATTTT. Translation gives CASSIDGDSINQPQHF.

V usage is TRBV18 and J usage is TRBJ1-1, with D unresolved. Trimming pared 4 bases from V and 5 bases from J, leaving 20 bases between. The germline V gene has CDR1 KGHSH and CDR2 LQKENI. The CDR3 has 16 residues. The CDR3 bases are TGTGCCAGCTCACTCTTGGACGGTCTTGGAGGGACTGAAGCTTTCTTT. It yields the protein CASSLLDGLGGTEAFF.

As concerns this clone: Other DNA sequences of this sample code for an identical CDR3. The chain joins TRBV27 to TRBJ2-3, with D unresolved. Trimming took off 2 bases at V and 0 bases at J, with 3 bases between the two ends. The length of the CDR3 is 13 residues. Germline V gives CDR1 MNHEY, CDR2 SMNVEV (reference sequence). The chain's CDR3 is CASSLTSTDTQYF. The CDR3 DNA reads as TGTGCCAGCAGTTTAACTAGCACAGATACGCAGTATTTT.

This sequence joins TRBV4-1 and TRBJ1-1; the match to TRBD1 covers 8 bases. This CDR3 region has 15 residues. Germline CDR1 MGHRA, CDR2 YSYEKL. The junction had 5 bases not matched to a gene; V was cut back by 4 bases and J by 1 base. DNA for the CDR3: TGCGCCAGCAGCCCTGGACAGGGAACGAACACTGAAGCTTTCTTT. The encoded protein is CASSPGQGTNTEAFF.

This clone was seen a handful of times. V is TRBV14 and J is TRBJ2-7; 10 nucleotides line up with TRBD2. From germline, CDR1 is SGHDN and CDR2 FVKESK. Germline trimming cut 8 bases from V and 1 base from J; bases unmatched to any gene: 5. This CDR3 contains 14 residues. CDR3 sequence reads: CASGRTSGSYEQYF. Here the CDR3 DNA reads TGTGCCAGCGGAAGGACTAGCGGTTCCTACGAGCAGTACTTC.

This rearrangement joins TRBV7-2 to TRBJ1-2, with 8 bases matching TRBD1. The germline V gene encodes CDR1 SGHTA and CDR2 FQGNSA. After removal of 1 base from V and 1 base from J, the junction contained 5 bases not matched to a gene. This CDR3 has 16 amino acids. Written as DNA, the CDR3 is TGTGCCAGCAGCTTAGGCCCAGGGGGCCATAACTATGGCTACACCTTC. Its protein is CASSLGPGGHNYGYTF.

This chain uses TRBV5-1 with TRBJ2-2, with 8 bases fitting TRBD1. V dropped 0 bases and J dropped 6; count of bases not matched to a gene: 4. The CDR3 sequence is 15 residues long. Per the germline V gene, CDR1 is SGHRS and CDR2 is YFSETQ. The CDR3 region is CASSLDRTGPGELFF. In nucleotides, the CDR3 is TGCGCCAGCAGCTTGGATAGGACAGGGCCCGGGGAGCTGTTTTTT.

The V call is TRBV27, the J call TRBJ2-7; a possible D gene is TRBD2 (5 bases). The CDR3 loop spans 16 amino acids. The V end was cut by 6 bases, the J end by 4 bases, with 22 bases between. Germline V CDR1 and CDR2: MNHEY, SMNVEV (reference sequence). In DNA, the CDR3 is TGTGCCAGCAGATTCGCCCGAGGCTCGAGGGCTTACGAGCAGTACTTC. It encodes CASRFARGSRAYEQYF.

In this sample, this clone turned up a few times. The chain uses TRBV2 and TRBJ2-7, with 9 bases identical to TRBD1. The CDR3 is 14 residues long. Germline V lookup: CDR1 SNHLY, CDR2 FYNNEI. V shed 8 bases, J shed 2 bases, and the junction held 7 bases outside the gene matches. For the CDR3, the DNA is TGTGCCAGCTCGGACAGGGGATATACCTACGAGCAGTACTTC. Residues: CASSDRGYTYEQYF.

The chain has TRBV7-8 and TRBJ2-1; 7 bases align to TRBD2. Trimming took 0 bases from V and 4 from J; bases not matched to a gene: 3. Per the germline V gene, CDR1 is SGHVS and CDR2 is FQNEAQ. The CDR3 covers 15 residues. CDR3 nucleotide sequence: TGTGCCAGCAGCTTAGCAGGGACTACGTACAATGAGCAGTTCTTC. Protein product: CASSLAGTTYNEQFF.